A single T cell receptor (beta chain) is shown here with its context. The CDR3 totals 13 residues. V trimming: 2 bases; J trimming: 10 bases; junction bases outside the gene matches: 4. The germline CDR1 and CDR2 sequences are SNHLY and FYNNEI. The sample comes from a study of cytomegalovirus exposure and HLA in healthy donors. Amplification used 60 Vbeta primers and 13 Jbeta primers. Clones were read by immunoSEQ multiplex PCR, and TCRdb kept only the in-frame ones, dropping some. The table includes over 110,000 clones, 75% to 85% detected once. V gene TRBV2 combines with J gene TRBJ2-1; 8 bases are shared with TRBD2. Source material: PBMCs. This clonotype was sampled from a woman aged 40 to 50 in good health and CMV-seropositive. The CDR3 DNA reads as TGTGCCAGCAGTGAATTCGGGAGGGCCGAGCAGTTCTTC. It yields the protein CASSEFGRAEQFF.